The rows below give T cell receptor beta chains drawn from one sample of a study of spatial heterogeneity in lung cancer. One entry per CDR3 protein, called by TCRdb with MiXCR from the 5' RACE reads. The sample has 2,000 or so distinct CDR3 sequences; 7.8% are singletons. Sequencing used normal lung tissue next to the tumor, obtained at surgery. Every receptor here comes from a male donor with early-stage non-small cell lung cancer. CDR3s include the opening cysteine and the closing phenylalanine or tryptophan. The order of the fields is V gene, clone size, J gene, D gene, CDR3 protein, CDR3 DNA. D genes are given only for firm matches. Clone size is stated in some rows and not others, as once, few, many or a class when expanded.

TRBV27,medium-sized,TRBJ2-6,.,CASTNTHSGGANVLTF,TGTGCCAGCACCAATACCCACAGTGGTGGGGCCAACGTCCTGACTTTC
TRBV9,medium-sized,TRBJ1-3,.,CASSVSSSSGNTIYF,TGTGCCAGCAGCGTCTCTAGTTCCTCTGGAAACACCATATATTTT
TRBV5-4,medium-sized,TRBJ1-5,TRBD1,CASSLHPGQGFGNQPQHF,TGTGCCAGCAGCTTGCACCCGGGACAGGGTTTCGGCAATCAGCCCCAGCATTTT
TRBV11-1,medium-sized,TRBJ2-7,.,CASSPLWAYEQYF,TGTGCCAGCAGCCCCCTCTGGGCCTACGAGCAGTACTTC
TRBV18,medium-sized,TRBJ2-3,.,CASSPSLGTPESTDTQYF,TGTGCCAGCTCACCTTCCCTTGGGACACCCGAGAGTACAGATACGCAGTATTTT
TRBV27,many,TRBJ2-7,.,CASSGAYGVMYF,TGTGCCAGCAGTGGGGCCTATGGAGTGATGTACTTC
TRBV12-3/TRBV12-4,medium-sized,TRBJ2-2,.,CASMIAKGLAGELFF,TGTGCCAGCATGATTGCTAAGGGTCTTGCCGGGGAGCTGTTTTTT
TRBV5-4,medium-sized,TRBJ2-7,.,CASSFEAAYEQYF,TGTGCCAGCAGCTTCGAGGCAGCCTACGAGCAGTACTTC
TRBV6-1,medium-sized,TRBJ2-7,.,CASSERHGSSYEQYF,TGTGCCAGCAGTGAAAGACACGGAAGCTCCTACGAGCAGTACTTC
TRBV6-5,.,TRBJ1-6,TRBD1,CASSYRTGEGSPLHF,TGTGCCAGCAGTTACCGGACAGGGGAGGGTTCACCCCTCCACTTT
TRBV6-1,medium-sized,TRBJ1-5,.,CASSGDSWQPQHF,TGTGCCAGCAGTGGGGACTCGTGGCAGCCCCAGCATTTT
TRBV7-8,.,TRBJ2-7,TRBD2,CASSLEGSSGSDEQYF,TGTGCCAGCAGCTTAGAGGGTTCCAGCGGGAGTGACGAGCAGTACTTC
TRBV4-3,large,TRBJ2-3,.,CASSLGDTQYF,TGCGCCAGCAGCCTAGGCGATACGCAGTATTTT
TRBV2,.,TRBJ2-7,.,CASSPVEMGEQYF,TGTGCCAGCAGCCCTGTCGAAATGGGCGAGCAGTACTTC
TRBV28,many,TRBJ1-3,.,CASSFPQGVSGNTIYF,TGTGCCAGCAGTTTCCCGCAGGGAGTTTCTGGAAACACCATATATTTT
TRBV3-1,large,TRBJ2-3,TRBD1,CASSQVRDRVIDTQYF,TGTGCCAGCAGCCAAGTCCGGGACAGGGTGATAGATACGCAGTATTTT
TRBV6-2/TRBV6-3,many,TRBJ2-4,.,CASSYAGNIQYF,TGTGCCAGCAGTTACGCGGGAAACATTCAGTACTTC
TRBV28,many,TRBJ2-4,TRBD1,CASSLRTGGRVQAKNIQYF,TGTGCCAGCAGTCTTCGGACAGGGGGCAGAGTTCAAGCCAAAAACATTCAGTACTTC
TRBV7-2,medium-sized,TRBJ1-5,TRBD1,CASSLAPTGASNQPRHF,TGTGCCAGCAGCTTAGCGCCCACAGGGGCTAGCAATCAGCCCCGGCATTTT
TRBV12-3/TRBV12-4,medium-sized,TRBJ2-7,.,CASSTPGYEQYF,TGTGCCAGCAGTACCCCGGGATACGAGCAGTACTTC
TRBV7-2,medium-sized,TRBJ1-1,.,CASSFDLGSRSEAFF,TGTGCCAGCAGCTTCGACTTGGGAAGTAGGAGTGAAGCTTTCTTT
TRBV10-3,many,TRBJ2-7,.,CAISENSESYEQYF,TGTGCCATCAGTGAAAACAGCGAGTCCTACGAGCAGTACTTC
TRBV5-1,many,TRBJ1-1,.,CASSLDRPNTEAFF,TGCGCCAGCAGCTTGGACAGACCGAACACTGAAGCTTTCTTT
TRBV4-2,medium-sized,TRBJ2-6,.,CASRLGGPGGANVLTF,TGTGCCAGCAGACTAGGGGGTCCGGGTGGGGCCAACGTCCTGACTTTC
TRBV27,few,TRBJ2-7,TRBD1,CASSSRYWGTGTYEQYF,TGTGCCAGCAGTTCCCGGTATTGGGGGACAGGGACCTACGAGCAGTACTTC
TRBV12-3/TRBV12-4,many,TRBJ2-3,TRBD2,CASSPSGGTDTQYF,TGTGCCAGCAGTCCTAGCGGGGGCACAGATACGCAGTATTTT
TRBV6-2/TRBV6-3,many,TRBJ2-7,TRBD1,CASRATRQGANEQYF,TGTGCCAGCAGGGCCACCCGACAGGGGGCGAACGAGCAGTACTTC
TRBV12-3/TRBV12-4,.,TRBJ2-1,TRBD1,CASKMTGGVSHEQFF,TGTGCCAGCAAAATGACAGGGGGCGTAAGCCACGAGCAGTTCTTC
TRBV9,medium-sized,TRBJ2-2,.,CASSVGPSGELFF,TGTGCCAGCAGCGTAGGACCTTCCGGGGAGCTGTTTTTT